These 30 T cell receptor beta chains originate from one sample sequenced in a study of T cells in Graves' hyperthyroidism and ophthalmopathy. RNA transcripts were the template for amplifying TCR beta CDR3 regions. The primer set for the first-round RT-PCR of the TCR CDR3 was HTBI. TCRdb called the multiplex PCR reads again in MiXCR, with one record for every CDR3 protein. Altogether about 700,000 distinct CDR3 sequences are present, 11% to 15% being singletons, with the ten largest covering roughly a tenth. Sequenced: blood. These receptors came from a woman aged 18 to 35 with Graves' hyperthyroidism.

On this clonotype: Possible read error: a much larger clone is one base away. The chain joins TRBV19 to TRBJ2-7, with D perhaps assigned TRBD1 or TRBD2 (5 bases each). The J call is in doubt because the DNA end fits TRBJ2-1 better. The CDR3 totals 14 residues. The germline CDR1 and CDR2 sequences are LNHDA and SQIVND (reference sequence). The CDR3 protein is CASSWAGSSYEQFF. The CDR3 coding sequence is TGTGCCAGTAGTTGGGCAGGGAGCTCCTACGAGCAGTTCTTC.

This clonotype was observed a few times. The CDR3 DNA is TGTGCCAGCAGTCACAGGGGTGAGCAGCCCCAGCATTTT. Translated, it gives CASSHRGEQPQHF. The chain has TRBV25-1 and TRBJ1-5, with 7 positions matching TRBD1. Losses at the gene ends were 5 bases for V and 7 bases for J; bases not matched to a gene: 5. CDR3 length equals 13 residues. Germline CDR1 is MGHDK and CDR2 is SYGVNS.

This clonotype was seen ten or more times. This chain links TRBV7-9 with TRBJ2-3; 8 nucleotides align to TRBD2. Germline V gene sequence: CDR1 SEHNR, CDR2 FQNEAQ (reference sequence). CDR3 size: 15 residues. V gave up 5 bases and J gave up 3 bases; unmatched junction bases: 7. CDR3 bases: TGTGCCAGCAGCCTCGACGGCGGGGGGACAGATACGCAGTATTTT. It codes for CASSLDGGGTDTQYF.

This clonotype showed up many times. The chain carries TRBV6-1 and TRBJ2-3; D is uncertain. Trimming left V 7 bases short and J 0 bases short, with 20 bases between. This CDR3 contains 17 residues. Germline CDR1 and CDR2: MNHNS and SASEGT. The CDR3 loop is CASNPLWVGFSTDTQYF. The DNA for the CDR3 is TGTGCCAGCAACCCCCTATGGGTAGGCTTCAGCACAGATACGCAGTATTTT.

This clonotype was seen many times. The V call is TRBV30, the J call TRBJ1-5; D may be TRBD1 (6 bases). V dropped 1 base and J dropped 5 bases, with 9 bases sitting between them. The CDR3 is made up of 13 amino acids. CDR1 is GTSNPN, CDR2 SVGIG, per germline (reference sequence). The CDR3 spells CAWSGDTDQPQHF. CDR3 nucleotides: TGTGCCTGGAGTGGGGACACCGATCAGCCCCAGCATTTT.

This clonotype was detected many times. This chain links TRBV19 with TRBJ1-1, with a possible D match to TRBD1 (6 bases). V dropped 5 bases and J dropped 5 bases, with 24 bases sitting between them. The germline V gene has CDR1 LNHDA and CDR2 SQIVND (reference sequence). CDR3 length: 17 residues. The CDR3 region is CASSLWGAVGATTEAFF. The CDR3 region has the DNA TGTGCCAGTAGTTTATGGGGGGCGGTGGGTGCAACGACTGAAGCTTTCTTT.

This clonotype came up a few times. The V call is TRBV5-6, the J call TRBJ1-3; maybe TRBD1 (6 bases). Trimming left V 4 bases short and J 4 bases short, with 18 bases between. CDR3 length: 16 amino acids. The V gene's germline CDR1 is SGHDT and CDR2 YYEEEE. This chain's CDR3 is CASSVTGTLWGNTIYF. The CDR3 DNA reads TGTGCCAGCAGCGTAACCGGGACACTGTGGGGAAACACCATATATTTT.

This clonotype has a handful of counts. V gene TRBV6-1 combines with J gene TRBJ1-5; D remains unclear. The CDR3 consists of 14 residues. V dropped 5 bases and J dropped 7 bases, with 15 bases sitting between them. Germline CDR1 is MNHNS and CDR2 is SASEGT. This CDR3 reads CASSYSGPRQPQHF. CDR3 coding DNA: TGTGCCAGCAGTTATTCCGGACCCCGCCAGCCCCAGCATTTT.

The DNA of the CDR3 is TGTGCCAGCACCCTGCCGGGGTCCGGGGAGCTGTTTTTT. Its protein is CASTLPGSGELFF. The V and J genes are TRBV28 and TRBJ2-2; D is perhaps TRBD2 (5 bases). Per germline, CDR1 MDHEN and CDR2 SYDVKM. CDR3 size: 13 residues. V was cut by 7 bases and J by 6 bases, with 12 bases left in between.

The table lists this clonotype with many counts. J is TRBJ2-4 and V is TRBV7-2; tentative D call: TRBD2 (5 bases). This CDR3 is 14 amino acids long. Germline V gene lookup returns CDR1 SGHTA and CDR2 FQGNSA. V was clipped by 5 bases and J by 6 bases, with 14 bases between them. The CDR3, as DNA: TGTGCCAGCAGCGCGGAGGTCCGGCCAAACATTCAGTACTTC. Residues: CASSAEVRPNIQYF.

This clonotype was picked up many times. The rearrangement joins TRBV11-2 to TRBJ2-1; possible D gene TRBD2, 5 bases. The CDR3 loop spans 13 amino acids. In germline, CDR1 is SGHAT, CDR2 FQNNGV. Between the trimmed V and J ends, which lost 0 bases and 10 bases, there was a span of 10 bases. In DNA form, the CDR3 reads TGTGCCAGCAGCTTAGAAAGTAGAGGGGAGCAGTTCTTC. It yields the protein CASSLESRGEQFF. The full variable domain, completed using reference TRBV11-2 and TRBJ2-1, is EAGVAQSPRYKIIEKRQSVAFWCNPISGHATLYWYQQILGQGPKLLIQFQNNGVVDDSQLPKDRFSAERLKGVDSTLKIQPAKLEDSAVYLCASSLESRGEQFFGPGTRLTVL.

As regards this clonotype: This may be a read error: a much more frequent sequence differs by one nucleotide. The rearrangement uses TRBV3-1 and TRBJ2-2; D is unclear. Germline V gene data show CDR1 as LGHDT and CDR2 as YNNKEL (reference sequence). This CDR3 has 17 amino acids. Between the trimmed V and J ends, which lost 4 bases and 5 bases, there was a span of 20 bases. The chain's CDR3 is CASSPTRDPMGTGELFF. The CDR3 DNA follows: TGTGCCAGCAGCCCAACCCGCGACCCCATGGGGACCGGGGAGCTGTTTTTT.

This clonotype has a handful of counts. The J gene is TRBJ2-2, the V gene TRBV7-3; D is ambiguous. CDR1 SGHTA and CDR2 FQGTGA come from the germline V gene. Trimming took 5 bases from V and 8 from J, leaving 9 bases between them. The CDR3 has 12 residues. This CDR3 reads CASSLTLGELFF. The DNA for the CDR3 is TGTGCCAGCAGCCTGACCTTGGGGGAGCTGTTTTTT.

The chain joins TRBV6-1 to TRBJ2-7; no reliable D call. Trimming shortened V by 8 bases and J by 3 bases, and 14 bases separated the two germline ends. There are 13 residues in the CDR3. Germline values: CDR1 MNHNS, CDR2 SASEGT. Written as DNA, the CDR3 is TGTGCCAGCGGCCGAGGACGGCGCTACGAGCAGTACTTC. It specifies CASGRGRRYEQYF.

The gene calls are TRBV9 and TRBJ2-2, with 7 bases identical to TRBD2. CDR3 length equals 16 residues. With V trimmed by 1 base and J by 8 bases, 11 bases remained unmatched. From germline, CDR1 is SGDLS and CDR2 YYNGEE. CDR3 sequence reads: CASSVSQGGSWGELFF. In DNA, the CDR3 is TGTGCCAGCAGCGTATCCCAGGGCGGGAGTTGGGGGGAGCTGTTTTTT.

This clonotype was counted many times. V gene TRBV6-1 combines with J gene TRBJ2-7, with a possible D match to TRBD2 (5 bases). V lost 3 bases and J lost 2, with 14 bases in between. CDR3 length: 15 amino acids. Germline lookup yields CDR1 MNHNS and CDR2 SASEGT. CDR3 sequence: CASSDESGLTYEQYF. As DNA, the CDR3 is TGTGCCAGCAGTGATGAAAGCGGCTTAACCTACGAGCAGTACTTC.

This clonotype has only a few counts. V is TRBV7-9 and J is TRBJ1-1; D is ambiguous. The CDR3 has 15 residues. The germline V gene encodes CDR1 SEHNR and CDR2 FQNEAQ (reference sequence). V was clipped by 2 bases and J by 1 base, with 11 bases between them. CDR3 DNA: TGTGCCAGCAGCTTACTTTTTGGGAAGAACACTGAAGCTTTCTTT. Its protein is CASSLLFGKNTEAFF.

The V gene is TRBV5-1, the J gene TRBJ1-1; 9 bases are shared with TRBD1. The CDR3 covers 15 residues. Germline lookup yields CDR1 SGHRS and CDR2 YFSETQ. Unmatched junction bases numbered 9, after V lost 0 bases and J lost 9 bases. The CDR3 loop reads CASSLGYGTGRQAFF. The CDR3 bases are TGCGCCAGCAGCTTGGGGTATGGGACAGGGCGACAAGCTTTCTTT. Drawing the rest from reference TRBV5-1 and TRBJ1-1, the complete variable domain is KAGVTQTPRYLIKTRGQQVTLSCSPISGHRSVSWYQQTPGQGLQFLFEYFSETQRNKGNFPGRFSGRQFSNSRSEMNVSTLELGDSALYLCASSLGYGTGRQAFFGQGTRLTVV.

In this sample, this clonotype turned up a few times. V is TRBV12-3 or TRBV12-4 and J is TRBJ2-1, with 13 bases fitting TRBD2. This CDR3 is built from 17 residues. Losses at the gene ends were 6 bases for V and 3 bases for J; bases not matched to a gene: 8. The CDR3 sequence: CASSPTGLAGVYNEQFF. As DNA, the CDR3 is TGTGCCAGCAGCCCTACCGGACTAGCGGGAGTCTACAATGAGCAGTTCTTC.

This clonotype was seen ten or more times. The chain combines TRBV10-3 with TRBJ2-1; TRBD2 matches 14 bases. V shed 10 bases, J shed 4 bases, and the junction held 9 bases outside the gene matches. The CDR3 is 16 residues long. Per germline, CDR1 ENHRY and CDR2 SYGVKD. Here the CDR3 DNA reads TGTGCCACCGGACTAGCGGGAGGAGAAGCTTACAATGAGCAGTTCTTC. The encoded protein is CATGLAGGEAYNEQFF.

This clonotype was seen repeatedly, ten times or more. The V call is TRBV20-1, the J call TRBJ2-3; TRBD2 agrees at 12 bases. V gave up 6 bases and J gave up 6 bases; unmatched junction bases: 10. CDR1 and CDR2 from the germline V gene are DFQATT and SNEGSKA (reference sequence). The CDR3 contains 15 residues. CDR3 in amino acids: CSARSSGGAWDTQYF. The CDR3 DNA reads as TGCAGTGCGAGATCTAGCGGGGGGGCTTGGGATACGCAGTATTTT.

The rearrangement joins TRBV5-1 to TRBJ1-3, with a weak D call TRBD1 (5 bases). V dropped 2 bases and J dropped 1 base, with 13 bases sitting between them. The CDR3 has 16 amino acids. Per the germline V gene, CDR1 is SGHRS and CDR2 is YFSETQ. DNA for the CDR3: TGCGCCAGCAGCTTCGTCGTCGGGGGTTCTGGAAACACCATATATTTT. Amino acids: CASSFVVGGSGNTIYF.

This clonotype appeared many times. The chain combines TRBV6-2 or TRBV6-3 with TRBJ2-3, with D tentatively TRBD1 (5 bases). With 4 bases removed from V and 2 bases from J, the gap between germline ends came to 13 bases. The CDR3 totals 15 residues. Looked up from germline, CDR1 is MNHEY and CDR2 is SVGEGT. CDR3 in amino acids: CASSSSGFYTDTQYF. CDR3 nucleotides: TGTGCCAGCAGTTCATCAGGGTTCTACACAGATACGCAGTATTTT.

This clonotype was seen ten or more times. The chain's CDR3 is CASSLWTSGSSEQYF. The CDR3 DNA is TGTGCCAGCAGTTTATGGACTAGCGGGAGCAGTGAGCAGTACTTC. The V and J genes are TRBV28 and TRBJ2-7; TRBD2 agrees at 12 bases. Germline assignment: CDR1 MDHEN and CDR2 SYDVKM. V lost 0 bases, J lost 7 bases, and 4 bases stayed unmatched. This CDR3 contains 15 residues.

Worth noting for this clonotype: A junction boundary mismatches the germline segment, possibly from a read error. The genes are TRBV5-1 and TRBJ1-3; D uncertain. The V gene's germline CDR1 is SGHRS and CDR2 YFSETQ. The CDR3 extends over 18 amino acids. CDR3 sequence (DNA): TGTGCCAGCAGCTTGTGGCGGTCTTCCGGTTTCTCTGGAAACACCATATATTTT. It yields the protein CASSLWRSSGFSGNTIYF.

At least ten counts were recorded for this clonotype. V and J are TRBV7-8 and TRBJ2-7, with D perhaps matching TRBD1 or TRBD2 (5 bases each). Trimming pared 3 bases from V and 1 base from J, leaving 28 bases between. CDR1 and CDR2 from the germline V gene are SGHVS and FQNEAQ. This CDR3 has 20 amino acids. This CDR3 is CASSFRNILQIEGPSYEQYF. The CDR3 nucleotides are TGTGCCAGCAGCTTCCGAAATATACTACAGATCGAGGGGCCATCCTACGAGCAGTACTTC.

This clonotype has at least ten counts. The chain uses TRBV3-1 and TRBJ1-2; D ambiguous. Trimming took off 6 bases at V and 5 bases at J, with 13 bases between the two ends. Germline values: CDR1 LGHDT, CDR2 YNNKEL (reference sequence). The CDR3 consists of 13 residues. CDR3 bases: TGTGCCAGCAGGCACCCGGGATCTTATGGCTACACCTTC. It is translated as CASRHPGSYGYTF.

A remark on this clonotype: At one of its ends the junction is not consistent with the germline gene, which may arise from a read error. The chain has TRBV5-1 and TRBJ1-1; D not certain. The CDR3 consists of 14 residues. CDR1 SGHRS and CDR2 YFSETQ come from the germline V gene. CDR3 bases: TGCGCCAGCAGCTTGGGTGCAGTGAACACTGTAGCTTTCTTT. Amino acid sequence: CASSLGAVNTVAFF.

There are many counts of this clonotype. The chain recombines TRBV18 with TRBJ1-6, with 7 bases lining up with TRBD1. The V segment lost 2 bases and the J segment 9 bases; nucleotides outside the gene matches: 4. The CDR3 consists of 14 residues. Per germline, CDR1 KGHSH and CDR2 LQKENI. The CDR3 region has the DNA TGTGCCAGCTCACCAAAACAGGGGCGTTCACCCCTCCACTTT. Translating gives CASSPKQGRSPLHF.

Many counts were recorded for this clonotype. In DNA form, the CDR3 reads TGTGCCAGCAGCTTAGGGGGTAGCGTCATCACCTACGAGCAGTACTTC. It specifies CASSLGGSVITYEQYF. This rearrangement joins TRBV7-2 to TRBJ2-7, with TRBD2 as a possible D gene (5 bases). Trimming took off 1 base at V and 2 bases at J, with 15 bases between the two ends. CDR3 length: 16 residues. Germline values: CDR1 SGHTA, CDR2 FQGNSA. Together with reference TRBV7-2 and TRBJ2-7, the CDR3 gives the full variable domain: GAGVSQSPSNKVTEKGKDVELRCDPISGHTALYWYRQSLGQGLEFLIYFQGNSAPDKSGLPSDRFSAERTGGSVSTLTIQRTQQEDSAVYLCASSLGGSVITYEQYFGPGTRLTVT.